These T cell receptor beta chains were read from a single sample in a study of neurological immune-mediated disorders. TCRdb independently ran MiXCR on the 5' RACE reads; one entry per CDR3 protein. The sample yields 54,000 or so distinct CDR3 sequences, around 4% seen once. The sample consisted of PBMCs. The receptors were gathered from a man between 60 and 70 years old with multiple sclerosis. The CDR3 runs from the conserved cysteine through the conserved F or W. D genes are given only for firm matches. Clone size is not always given. Where it is, it says once, few, many or a class for expanded clones.

J gene | clone size | D gene | V gene | CDR3 DNA | CDR3 protein
TRBJ2-3 | . | TRBD2 | TRBV11-2 | TGTGCCAGCAGCTTGTATGGACGGGGGGTCACAGATACGCAGTATTTT | CASSLYGRGVTDTQYF
TRBJ1-6 | many | . | TRBV7-7 | TGTGCCAGCAGCTTAGACGAGCGATCACCCCTCCACTTT | CASSLDERSPLHF
TRBJ1-1 | . | . | TRBV7-6 | TGTGCCAGCAGCCCCGAGGGCCACACAGCTTTCTTT | CASSPEGHTAFF
TRBJ2-1 | many | TRBD2 | TRBV20-1 | TGCAGTGCTAGAGTGTTAGCGGGAGGTTCCTACAATGAGCAGTTCTTC | CSARVLAGGSYNEQFF
TRBJ2-2 | many | TRBD1 | TRBV20-1 | TGCAGTGCTAGACTAACGGGACAGGGGTTCGCCGGGGAGCTGTTTTTT | CSARLTGQGFAGELFF
TRBJ2-2 | many | TRBD2 | TRBV20-1 | TGCAGTGCTAGAGGACCGGGACTAGCGGGGGGTACCACCGGGGAGCTGTTTTTT | CSARGPGLAGGTTGELFF
TRBJ1-2 | many | . | TRBV3-1 | TGTGCCAGCAGCCCTTACCGGACAACTCACTATGGCTACACCTTC | CASSPYRTTHYGYTF
TRBJ2-2 | many | . | TRBV29-1 | TGCAGCGTTCAGGGGGCAGGGAGGGGCGGGGAGCTGTTTTTT | CSVQGAGRGGELFF
TRBJ1-1 | few | . | TRBV10-3 | TGTGCCATCAGTGGGGGGGCCTTGAACACTGAAGCTTTCTTT | CAISGGALNTEAFF
TRBJ1-5 | . | . | TRBV6-6 | TGTGCCAGCAGTTACCCCGGGGAACAGCCCCAGCATTTT | CASSYPGEQPQHF
TRBJ2-1 | many | . | TRBV28 | TGTGCCAGCAACCTTAACGACTACAATGAGCAGTTCTTC | CASNLNDYNEQFF
TRBJ2-1 | many | TRBD1 | TRBV7-9 | TGTGCCAGCAGCTTAGATGGACAGGAGGAGTTCTTC | CASSLDGQEEFF
TRBJ2-7 | few | . | TRBV29-1 | TGCAGCGTCTGTTACAGCCGCGATCGAGAGCAGTACTTC | CSVCYSRDREQYF
TRBJ2-1 | . | . | TRBV19 | TGTGCCAGTAGTATTCTCCTGGCGAGAAGCTCCTACAATGAGCAGTTCTTC | CASSILLARSSYNEQFF
TRBJ2-1 | many | . | TRBV5-5 | TGTGCCAGCAGCTTCTGGGTCCGGGCTAGCGAAAAAGTAAATGAGCAGTTCTTC | CASSFWVRASEKVNEQFF
TRBJ2-1 | many | . | TRBV27 | TGTGCCAGCAGTTTCTACGGCGGGGTAAGCTCCTACAATGAGCAGTTCTTC | CASSFYGGVSSYNEQFF
TRBJ1-5 | . | . | TRBV7-9 | TGTGCCAGCAGCCCCGAAGGCCTTAGCAATCAGCCCCAGCATTTT | CASSPEGLSNQPQHF